This T cell receptor beta chain was profiled in a study of blood T cell repertoires in COVID-19. Germline V gives CDR1 MNHEY, CDR2 SMNVEV (reference sequence). The J segment lost 5 bases and the V segment lost 7 bases, leaving 11 bases of the junction unmatched. CDR3 length equals 14 residues. This table comes from immunoSEQ multiplex PCR, and its TCRdb copy is limited to in-frame clones, with some not included. The top ten hold under 8.5% of the sample, which has over 450,000 clones, about 89% seen once. The sample comprised peripheral blood. The rearrangement links TRBV27 to TRBJ2-7, with TRBD1 matching over 7 bases. The receptor was derived from a woman aged 45-65 years with COVID-19, enrolled during active disease. CDR3 region: CASTPWQGDHEQYF. The CDR3 bases are TGTGCCAGCACCCCCTGGCAGGGGGATCACGAGCAGTACTTC.